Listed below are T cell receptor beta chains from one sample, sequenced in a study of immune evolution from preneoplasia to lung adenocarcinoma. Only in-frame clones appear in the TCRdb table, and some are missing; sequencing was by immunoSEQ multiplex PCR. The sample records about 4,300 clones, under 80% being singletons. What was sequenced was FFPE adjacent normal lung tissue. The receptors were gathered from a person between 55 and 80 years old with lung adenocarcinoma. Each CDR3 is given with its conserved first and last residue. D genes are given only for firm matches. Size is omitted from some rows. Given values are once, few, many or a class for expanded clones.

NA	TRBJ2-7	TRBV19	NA	TGTGCCAGTAGTCCTACTGGGGGATCTGTCGAGCAGTACTTC	CASSPTGGSVEQYF
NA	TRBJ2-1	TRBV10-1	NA	TGCGCCAGCAGTGAGGGGGGTCAGAACAATGAGCAGTTCTTC	CASSEGGQNNEQFF
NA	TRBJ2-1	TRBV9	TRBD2	TGTGCCAGCAGCCGGACTAGCGGGGCCTTGGGCGAGCAGTTCTTC	CASSRTSGALGEQFF
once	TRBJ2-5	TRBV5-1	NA	TGCGCCAGCAGCTTGGAAATGGGTTTGACGACCCAGTACTTC	CASSLEMGLTTQYF
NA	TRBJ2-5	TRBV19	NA	TGTGCCAGTAGTAACCGGCCACGGGAGACCCAGTACTTC	CASSNRPRETQYF
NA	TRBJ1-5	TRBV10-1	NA	TGCGCCAGCAGTCAGGGAGCAGAGCCCCAGCATTTT	CASSQGAEPQHF
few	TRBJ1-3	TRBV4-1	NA	TGCGCCAGCAGCCCCTCGGGTATCTCTGGAAACACCATATATTTT	CASSPSGISGNTIYF
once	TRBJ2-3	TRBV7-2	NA	TGTGCCAGCAGCACGGTTGCAGATACGCAGTATTTT	CASSTVADTQYF
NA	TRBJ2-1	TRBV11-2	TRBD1	TGTGCCAGCAGCTTGGGTCAGGGGGCTGGGAATGAGCAGTTCTTC	CASSLGQGAGNEQFF
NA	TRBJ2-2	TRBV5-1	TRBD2	TGCGCCAGCAGCTTGGTTCAGGGAGGGACCGGGGAGCTGTTTTTT	CASSLVQGGTGELFF
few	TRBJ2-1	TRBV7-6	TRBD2	TGTGCCAGCAGCCGGGAGGTCTGGAATGAGCAGTTCTTC	CASSREVWNEQFF
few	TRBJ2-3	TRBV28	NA	TGTGCCAGCAGTTTACAAGGACAGAACACAGATACGCAGTATTTT	CASSLQGQNTDTQYF
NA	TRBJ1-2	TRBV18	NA	TGTGCCAGCTCACCATCGAATTCTAACTATGGCTACACCTTC	CASSPSNSNYGYTF
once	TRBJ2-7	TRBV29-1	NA	TGCAGCGCACGAACCTCTGGCTCCTACGAGCAGTACTTC	CSARTSGSYEQYF
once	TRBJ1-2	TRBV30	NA	TGTGCCCGGTTGGGGGTCCATGGCTACACCTTC	CARLGVHGYTF
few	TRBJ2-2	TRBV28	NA	TGTGCCAGCAGTTTATCCCCTGACTCGGAGCTGTTTTTT	CASSLSPDSELFF
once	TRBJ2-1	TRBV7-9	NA	TGTGCCAGCAGCTTACTAGGGGGAGGGATGGATGAGCAGTTCTTC	CASSLLGGGMDEQFF
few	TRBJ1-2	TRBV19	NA	TGTGCCAGTAGTGAACCAGGAATCAACTATGGCTACACCTTC	CASSEPGINYGYTF
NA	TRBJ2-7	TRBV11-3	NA	TGTGCCAGCAGCCTTGGCGAGGGGCCGTCCTACGAGCAGTACTTC	CASSLGEGPSYEQYF
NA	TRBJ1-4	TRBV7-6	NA	TGTGCCAGCAGTCAAACACCCACAACTAATGAAAAACTGTTTTTT	CASSQTPTTNEKLFF
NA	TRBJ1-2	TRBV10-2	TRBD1	TGCGCCAGCCAGGGACAGGCCGTATATGGCTACACCTTC	CASQGQAVYGYTF
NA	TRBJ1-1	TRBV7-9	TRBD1	TGTGCCAGCAGCTCGGACAGGGAGGGCACTGAAGCTTTCTTT	CASSSDREGTEAFF
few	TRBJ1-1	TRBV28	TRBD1	TGTGCCAGCAGTTCGGACAGGGGCCAGAACACTGAAGCTTTCTTT	CASSSDRGQNTEAFF
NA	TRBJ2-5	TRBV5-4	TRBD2	TGTGCCAGCAGCTTGTTGCGGGGGGATAGTTTGGAGACCCAGTACTTC	CASSLLRGDSLETQYF
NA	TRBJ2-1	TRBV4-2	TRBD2	TGTGCCAGCAGCCTGGGCGGGAGCGTCTCCTACAATGAGCAGTTCTTC	CASSLGGSVSYNEQFF
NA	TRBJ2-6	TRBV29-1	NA	TGCAGCGTTCGGCAGGCCCTAACTGGGGCCAACGTCCTGACTTTC	CSVRQALTGANVLTF
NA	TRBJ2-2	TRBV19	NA	TGTGCCAGTAGCCTCCTCGGGACAGCCCTTGGGGGGACCGGGGAGCTGTTTTTT	CASSLLGTALGGTGELFF
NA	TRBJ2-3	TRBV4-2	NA	TGTGCCAGCAGCCAAGATAGGGCTACCGATACGCAGTATTTT	CASSQDRATDTQYF
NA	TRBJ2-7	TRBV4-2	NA	TGTGCCAGCAGCCGGATCGAGGGGAACTCCTACGAGCAGTACTTC	CASSRIEGNSYEQYF
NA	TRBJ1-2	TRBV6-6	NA	TGTGCCAGCAGGCCGGGAGCATCGCGGGGCTACACCTTC	CASRPGASRGYTF
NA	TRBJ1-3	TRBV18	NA	TGTGCCAGCTATTCGGGGGTCTCTGGAAACACCATATATTTT	CASYSGVSGNTIYF
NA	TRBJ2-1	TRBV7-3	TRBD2	TGTGCCAGCAGCTTTGGGACTAGCGGCCCCTACAATGAGCAGTTCTTC	CASSFGTSGPYNEQFF
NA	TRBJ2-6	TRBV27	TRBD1	TGTGCCAGCAGTCCCTACCAGGGGGAAGGGGCCAACGTCCTGACTTTC	CASSPYQGEGANVLTF
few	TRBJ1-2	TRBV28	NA	TGTGCCAGCAGTTTTAATGTTCGGGGGAGGAATGGCTACACCTTC	CASSFNVRGRNGYTF
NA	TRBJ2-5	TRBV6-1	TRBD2	TGTGCCAGCAGTGAGCCGACTAGCGGGAGAGAGACCCAGTACTTC	CASSEPTSGRETQYF
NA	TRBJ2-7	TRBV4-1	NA	TGCGCCAGCAGCCAAGGCGACACCCCCTACGAGCAGTACTTC	CASSQGDTPYEQYF
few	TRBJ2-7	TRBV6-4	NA	TGTGCCAGCAGTGACACGGGTTCCTACGAGCAGTACTTC	CASSDTGSYEQYF
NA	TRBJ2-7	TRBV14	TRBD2	TGTGCCAGCAGCCATCCCTTAGCGGGAGCCTATTCCTACGAGCAGTACTTC	CASSHPLAGAYSYEQYF
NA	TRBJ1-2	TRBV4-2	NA	TGTGCCAGCAGCCAAGAGGGTGGTCAGAGTAACTATGGCTACACCTTC	CASSQEGGQSNYGYTF
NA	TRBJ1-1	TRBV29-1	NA	TGCAGCGTTGGGTTCGGGGGGGACACTGAAGCTTTCTTT	CSVGFGGDTEAFF